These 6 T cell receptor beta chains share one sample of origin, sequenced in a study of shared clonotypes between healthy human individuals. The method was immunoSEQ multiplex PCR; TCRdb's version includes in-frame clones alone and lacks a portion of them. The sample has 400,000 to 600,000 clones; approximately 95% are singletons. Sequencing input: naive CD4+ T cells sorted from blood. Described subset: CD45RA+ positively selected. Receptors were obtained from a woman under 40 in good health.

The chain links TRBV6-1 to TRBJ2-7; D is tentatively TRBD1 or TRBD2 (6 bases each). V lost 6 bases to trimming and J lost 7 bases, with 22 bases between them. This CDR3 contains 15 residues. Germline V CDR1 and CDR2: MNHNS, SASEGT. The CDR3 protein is CASSRGGLALEEQYF. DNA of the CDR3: TGTGCCAGCAGCCGAGGGGGGCTAGCGCTGGAAGAGCAGTACTTC.

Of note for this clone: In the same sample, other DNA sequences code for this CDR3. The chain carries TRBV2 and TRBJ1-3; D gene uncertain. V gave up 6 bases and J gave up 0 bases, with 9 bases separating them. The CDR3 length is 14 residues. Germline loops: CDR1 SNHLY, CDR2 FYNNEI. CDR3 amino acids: CASRDVSSGNTIYF. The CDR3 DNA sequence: TGTGCCAGCAGGGACGTAAGCTCTGGAAACACCATATATTTT. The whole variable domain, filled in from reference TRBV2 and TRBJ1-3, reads EPEVTQTPSHQVTQMGQEVILRCVPISNHLYFYWYRQILGQKVEFLVSFYNNEISEKSEIFDDQFSVERPDGSNFTLKIRSTKLEDSAMYFCASRDVSSGNTIYFGEGSWLTVV.

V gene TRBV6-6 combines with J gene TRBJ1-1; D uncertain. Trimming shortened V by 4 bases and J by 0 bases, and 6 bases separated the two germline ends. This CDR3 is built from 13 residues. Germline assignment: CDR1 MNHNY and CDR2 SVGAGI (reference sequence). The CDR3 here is CASSSSMNTEAFF. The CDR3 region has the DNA TGTGCCAGCAGTTCCTCGATGAACACTGAAGCTTTCTTT.

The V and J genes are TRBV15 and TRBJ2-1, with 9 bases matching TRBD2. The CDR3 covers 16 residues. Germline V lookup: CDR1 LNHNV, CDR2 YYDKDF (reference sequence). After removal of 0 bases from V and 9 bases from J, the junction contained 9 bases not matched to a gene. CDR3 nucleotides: TGTGCCACCAGCAGAGATTCCACTAGCGGGTGGATTGAGCAGTTCTTC. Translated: CATSRDSTSGWIEQFF.

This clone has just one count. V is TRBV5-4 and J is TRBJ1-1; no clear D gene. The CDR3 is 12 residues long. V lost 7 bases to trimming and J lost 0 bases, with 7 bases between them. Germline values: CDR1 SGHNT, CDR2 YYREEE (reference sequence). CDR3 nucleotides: TGTGCCAGCTCCGCCCTGAACACTGAAGCTTTCTTT. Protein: CASSALNTEAFF.

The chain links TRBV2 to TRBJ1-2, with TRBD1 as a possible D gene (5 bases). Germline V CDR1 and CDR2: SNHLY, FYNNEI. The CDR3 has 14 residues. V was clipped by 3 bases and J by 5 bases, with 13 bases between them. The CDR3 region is CASSEVQGFYGYTF. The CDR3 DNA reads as TGTGCCAGCAGTGAGGTTCAGGGTTTTTATGGCTACACCTTC. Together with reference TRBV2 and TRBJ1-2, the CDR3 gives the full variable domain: EPEVTQTPSHQVTQMGQEVILRCVPISNHLYFYWYRQILGQKVEFLVSFYNNEISEKSEIFDDQFSVERPDGSNFTLKIRSTKLEDSAMYFCASSEVQGFYGYTFGSGTRLTVV.